Listed here are 5 T cell receptor beta chains from one sample, sequenced in a study of regulatory T cells in long-lasting Graves disease. Time point defined: persistent/refractory GD, antithyroid drugs over 5 years with positive TRAb. Making the TCR library involved RNA that had been extracted from PBMCs. According to the study, TCR beta libraries were built with iRepertoire HTBI primers and CDR3-region Arm-PCR. TCRdb re-analysed the multiplex PCR reads in MiXCR, keeping a single row per CDR3 protein. The table lists roughly 450,000 distinct CDR3 sequences, less than 25% of them singletons. Sequencing was performed on peripheral blood mononuclear cells (PBMCs), taken when the disease was refractory, from a patient treated with antithyroid drugs. These receptor sequences come from a female donor with Graves disease.

The genes are TRBV5-1 and TRBJ1-1; D possibly corresponds to TRBD1 (6 bases). The CDR3 runs 15 residues. Trimming stripped 4 bases from V and 5 bases from J, with 18 bases between. In germline, CDR1 is SGHRS, CDR2 YFSETQ. CDR3 bases: TGCGCCAGCAGCGGTACCCAGGGGATGGGGACTGAAGCTTTCTTT. Its translation is CASSGTQGMGTEAFF.

This clonotype came up many times. The rearrangement links TRBV6-1 to TRBJ1-3; 11 bases map to TRBD1. The CDR3 has 17 amino acids. Germline V CDR1 and CDR2: MNHNS, SASEGT. J lost 2 bases, V lost 5 bases, and 8 bases had no gene match. Here the CDR3 reads CASSHTGQGATGNTIYF. CDR3 coding DNA: TGTGCCAGCAGTCACACTGGACAGGGGGCAACTGGAAACACCATATATTTT.

This clonotype was seen many times. The V and J genes are TRBV12-3 or TRBV12-4 and TRBJ2-7, with D hard to call. The CDR3 is 13 amino acids. V dropped 5 bases and J dropped 6 bases, with 14 bases sitting between them. The CDR3 DNA follows: TGTGCCAGCAGTCGAACTGCTGCATCCGAGCAGTACTTC. Its protein is CASSRTAASEQYF.

A remark on this clonotype: Here the CDR3 omits its conserved ending phenylalanine or tryptophan, so a read error is the likely source. The J gene is TRBJ1-2, the V gene TRBV2; D not certain. Germline loops: CDR1 SNHLY, CDR2 FYNNEI. The CDR3 contains 16 residues. V was cut by 5 bases and J by 0 bases, with 16 bases left in between. The CDR3 loop is CASSQLGVTPNYGYTS. The CDR3 DNA sequence: TGTGCCAGCAGTCAACTTGGGGTCACACCTAACTATGGCTACACCTCC.

This clonotype was seen many times. The V call is TRBV28, the J call TRBJ1-1; D remains unclear. Trimming took 7 bases from V and 6 from J, leaving 15 bases between them. The length of the CDR3 is 13 residues. Germline loops: CDR1 MDHEN, CDR2 SYDVKM. CDR3 bases: TGTGCCAGCACTCTTACACGAATGGCTGAAGCTTTCTTT. Its translation is CASTLTRMAEAFF.